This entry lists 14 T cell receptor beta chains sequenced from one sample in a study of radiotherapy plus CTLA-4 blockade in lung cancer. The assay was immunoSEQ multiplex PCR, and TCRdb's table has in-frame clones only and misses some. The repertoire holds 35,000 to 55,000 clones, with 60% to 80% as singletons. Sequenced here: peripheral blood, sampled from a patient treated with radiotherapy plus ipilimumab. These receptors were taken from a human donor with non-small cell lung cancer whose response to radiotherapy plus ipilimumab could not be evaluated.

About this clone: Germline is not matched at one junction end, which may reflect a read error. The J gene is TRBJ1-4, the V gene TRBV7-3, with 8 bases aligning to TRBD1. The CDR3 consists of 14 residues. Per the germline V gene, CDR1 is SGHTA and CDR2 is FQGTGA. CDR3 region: CASSSDRGNGKLFF. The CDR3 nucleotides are TGTGCCAGCAGCTCCGACAGGGGTAATGGAAAACTGTTTTTT.

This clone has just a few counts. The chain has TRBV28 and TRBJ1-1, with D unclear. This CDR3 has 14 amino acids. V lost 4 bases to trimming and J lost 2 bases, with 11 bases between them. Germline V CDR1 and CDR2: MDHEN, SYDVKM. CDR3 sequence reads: CASSWGGYNTEAFF. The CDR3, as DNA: TGTGCCAGCAGTTGGGGAGGGTATAACACTGAAGCTTTCTTT.

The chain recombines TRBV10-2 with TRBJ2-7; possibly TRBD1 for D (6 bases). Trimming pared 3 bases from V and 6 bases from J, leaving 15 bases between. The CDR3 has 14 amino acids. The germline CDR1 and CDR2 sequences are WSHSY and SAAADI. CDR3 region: CASSEGPGAFEQYF. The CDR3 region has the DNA TGCGCCAGCAGTGAAGGGCCAGGGGCATTCGAGCAGTACTTC.

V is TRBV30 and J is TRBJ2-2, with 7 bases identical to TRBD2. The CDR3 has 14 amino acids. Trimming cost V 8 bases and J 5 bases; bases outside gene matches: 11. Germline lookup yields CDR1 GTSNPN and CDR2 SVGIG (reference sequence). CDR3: CARVGEGGTGELFF. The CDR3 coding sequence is TGTGCCAGAGTGGGGGAGGGAGGGACCGGGGAGCTGTTTTTT.

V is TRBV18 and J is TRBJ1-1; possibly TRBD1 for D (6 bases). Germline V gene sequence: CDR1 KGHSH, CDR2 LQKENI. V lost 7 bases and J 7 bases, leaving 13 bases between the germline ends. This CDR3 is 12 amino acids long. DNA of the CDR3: TGTGCCAGCTACCAGGACAGAGTTGAAGCTTTCTTT. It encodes CASYQDRVEAFF. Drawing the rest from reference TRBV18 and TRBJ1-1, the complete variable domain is NAGVMQNPRHLVRRRGQEARLRCSPMKGHSHVYWYRQLPEEGLKFMVYLQKENIIDESGMPKERFSAEFPKEGPSILRIQQVVRGDSAAYFCASYQDRVEAFFGQGTRLTVV.

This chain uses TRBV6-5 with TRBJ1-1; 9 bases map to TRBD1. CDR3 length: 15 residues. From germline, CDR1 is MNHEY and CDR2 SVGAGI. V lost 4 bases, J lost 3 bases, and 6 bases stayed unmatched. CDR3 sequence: CASSSDRGRYTEAFF. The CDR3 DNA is TGTGCCAGCAGTTCGGACAGGGGACGGTACACTGAAGCTTTCTTT.

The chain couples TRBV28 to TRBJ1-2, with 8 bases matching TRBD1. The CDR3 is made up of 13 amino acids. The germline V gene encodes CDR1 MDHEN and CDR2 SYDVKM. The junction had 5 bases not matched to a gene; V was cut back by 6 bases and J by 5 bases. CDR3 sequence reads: CASSTTGGYGYTF. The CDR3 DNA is TGTGCCAGCAGCACCACAGGGGGTTATGGCTACACCTTC.

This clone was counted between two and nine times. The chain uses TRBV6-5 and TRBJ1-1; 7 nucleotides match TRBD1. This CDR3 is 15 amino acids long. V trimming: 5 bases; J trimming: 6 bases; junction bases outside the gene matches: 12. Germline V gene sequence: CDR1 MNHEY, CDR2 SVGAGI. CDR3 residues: CASSRGDSAGAEAFF. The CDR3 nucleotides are TGTGCCAGCAGTAGGGGGGACAGCGCAGGGGCTGAAGCTTTCTTT.

The CDR3 sequence is CASSQTTGGDQPQHF. In DNA, the CDR3 is TGTGCCAGCAGCCAAACTACAGGGGGCGATCAGCCCCAGCATTTT. The chain recombines TRBV4-2 with TRBJ1-5; 9 bases map to TRBD1. Germline V lookup: CDR1 LGHNA, CDR2 YNFKEQ. The trim removed 2 bases at V and 5 bases at J, leaving 4 bases unmatched. The CDR3 covers 15 residues.

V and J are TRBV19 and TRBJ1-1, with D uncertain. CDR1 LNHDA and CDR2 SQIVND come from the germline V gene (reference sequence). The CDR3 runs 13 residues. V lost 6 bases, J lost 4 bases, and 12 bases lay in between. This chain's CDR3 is CASSPRQATEAFF. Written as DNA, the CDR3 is TGTGCCAGTAGCCCCCGGCAGGCCACTGAAGCTTTCTTT.

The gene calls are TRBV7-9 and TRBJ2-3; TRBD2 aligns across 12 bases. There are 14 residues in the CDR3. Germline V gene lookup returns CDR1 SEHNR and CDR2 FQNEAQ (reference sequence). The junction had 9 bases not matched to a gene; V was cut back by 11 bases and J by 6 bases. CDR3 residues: CASGLAGSRDTQYF. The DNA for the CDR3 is TGTGCCTCTGGACTAGCGGGATCTCGGGATACGCAGTATTTT.

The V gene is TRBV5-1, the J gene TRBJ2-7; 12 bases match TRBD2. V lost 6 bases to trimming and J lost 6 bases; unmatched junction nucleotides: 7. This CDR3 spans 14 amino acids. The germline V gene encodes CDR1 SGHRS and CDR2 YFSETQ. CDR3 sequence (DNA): TGCGCCAGCACGACTAGCGGGAGTTCGGGCGAGCAGTACTTC. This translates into CASTTSGSSGEQYF.

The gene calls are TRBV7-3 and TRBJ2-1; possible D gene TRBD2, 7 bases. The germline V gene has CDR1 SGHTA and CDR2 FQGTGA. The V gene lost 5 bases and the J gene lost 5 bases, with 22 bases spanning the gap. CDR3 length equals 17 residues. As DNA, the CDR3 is TGTGCCAGCAGCCTCAAGGGAGGGGGGGCGCTTAACAATGAGCAGTTCTTC. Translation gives CASSLKGGGALNNEQFF. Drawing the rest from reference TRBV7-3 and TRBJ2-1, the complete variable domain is GAGVSQTPSNKVTEKGKYVELRCDPISGHTALYWYRQSLGQGPEFLIYFQGTGAADDSGLPNDRFFAVRPEGSVSTLKIQRTERGDSAVYLCASSLKGGGALNNEQFFGPGTRLTVL.

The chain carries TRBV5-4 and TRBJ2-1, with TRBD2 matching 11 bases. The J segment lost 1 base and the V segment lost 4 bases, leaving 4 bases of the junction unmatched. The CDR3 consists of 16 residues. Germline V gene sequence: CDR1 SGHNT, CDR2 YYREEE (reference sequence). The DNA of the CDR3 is TGTGCCAGCAGCCCTTTAGCGGGGGGGTCCTACAATGAGCAGTTCTTC. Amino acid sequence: CASSPLAGGSYNEQFF.